The entry below gives a single T cell receptor (beta chain) sequence along with its context. This record comes from a study of blood T cell repertoires in COVID-19. Germline V gene sequence: CDR1 WSHSY, CDR2 SAAADI. The V segment lost 6 bases and the J segment 5 bases; nucleotides outside the gene matches: 7. This CDR3 has 13 residues. The method was immunoSEQ multiplex PCR; TCRdb's version includes in-frame clones alone and lacks a portion of them. The sample records roughly 300,000 clones, approximately 86% being singletons. The sample taken for sequencing was PBMCs or T cells enriched from blood (not recorded which). The sequence came from a woman aged 40-49 years with acute COVID-19. This chain uses TRBV10-2 with TRBJ2-7; 7 bases are a match to TRBD1. DNA for the CDR3: TGCGCCAGCAGAACAGGGGTTTCAGACGAGCAGTACTTC. Its protein product is CASRTGVSDEQYF.